This passage covers 24 T cell receptor beta chains from one sample sequenced in a study of blood T cells in healthy people across ages. A second PCR of about 6 to 12 cycles used a sample-barcoded 5' primer and a J-beta primer mix. Each CDR3 protein is one row after TCRdb ran MiXCR on the 5' RACE reads. This sample carries approximately 1.5 million distinct CDR3 sequences, around 36% of them seen once, and the ten largest clones take about 11%. The specimen was blood. The receptors come from a woman aged 30 to 39 in good health.

The rearrangement uses TRBV3-1 and TRBJ2-3; no definite D call. Germline V gives CDR1 LGHDT, CDR2 YNNKEL (reference sequence). The ends were cut back, 0 bases at V and 0 bases at J, with 13 bases in the middle. The CDR3 loop spans 17 amino acids. CDR3 in amino acids: CASSQDPVSTSTDTQYF. The DNA of the CDR3 is TGTGCCAGCAGCCAAGATCCAGTTTCAACTAGCACAGATACGCAGTATTTT.

The chain joins TRBV5-4 to TRBJ2-7, with D hard to call. The CDR3 is 16 amino acids. The germline V gene encodes CDR1 SGHNT and CDR2 YYREEE (reference sequence). V lost 0 bases and J lost 0, with 13 bases in between. CDR3 nucleotide sequence: TGTGCCAGCAGCTTGGCGCGTCCTCCGATCTCCTACGAGCAGTACTTC. Translated, it gives CASSLARPPISYEQYF. The whole variable domain, filled in from reference TRBV5-4 and TRBJ2-7, reads ETGVTQSPTHLIKTRGQQVTLRCSSQSGHNTVSWYQQALGQGPQFIFQYYREEENGRGNFPPRFSGLQFPNYSSELNVNALELDDSALYLCASSLARPPISYEQYFGPGTRLTVT.

This clonotype was detected a few times. This chain joins TRBV20-1 and TRBJ2-7; no definite D call. V was cut by 6 bases and J by 0 bases, with 15 bases left in between. Germline V lookup: CDR1 DFQATT, CDR2 SNEGSKA (reference sequence). The CDR3 loop spans 14 amino acids. The CDR3 sequence is CSAYPGSSSYEQYF. CDR3 nucleotides: TGCAGTGCCTACCCGGGCAGTAGCTCCTACGAGCAGTACTTC.

This sequence joins TRBV24-1 and TRBJ2-3; 12 nucleotides line up with TRBD2. Germline CDR1 and CDR2: KGHDR and SFDVKD. J lost 1 base, V lost 5 bases, and 6 bases had no gene match. The CDR3 covers 17 residues. Here the CDR3 DNA reads TGTGCCACCAGTGGCGCTAGCGGGAGGGGCGGCACAGATACGCAGTATTTT. Translated, it gives CATSGASGRGGTDTQYF.

For this clonotype: An end of the junction does not agree with germline; a read error may underlie this. The gene calls are TRBV28 and TRBJ2-4, with a tentative D call TRBD2 (5 bases). Germline CDR1 MDHEN, CDR2 SYDVKM. The CDR3 spans 15 residues. The CDR3 loop reads CASSSEVLAKTIQYF. The CDR3 coding sequence is TGTGCCAGCAGTTCCGAGGTTCTAGCCAAAACCATTCAGTACTTC.

The chain combines TRBV20-1 with TRBJ1-2; weak D call: TRBD1 (5 bases). This CDR3 is built from 13 residues. Deletions cut 5 bases from V and 4 bases from J, with 14 bases between. Germline V gene lookup returns CDR1 DFQATT and CDR2 SNEGSKA (reference sequence). CDR3 loop: CSARQGAFYGYTF. In nucleotides, the CDR3 is TGCAGTGCTCGCCAGGGCGCGTTCTATGGCTACACCTTC.

This clonotype was found a few times. An end of the junction differs from the germline gene, which may be a read error. The gene calls are TRBV5-4 and TRBJ1-2, with D tentatively TRBD1 (5 bases). CDR3 length equals 15 residues. Per the germline V gene, CDR1 is SGHNT and CDR2 is YYREEE (reference sequence). CDR3 residues: CAGSLEAGSNYGYTF. The CDR3 DNA sequence: TGTGCCGGCAGCTTGGAGGCAGGGTCAAACTATGGCTACACCTTC.

The table lists this clonotype with a few counts. The CDR3 DNA reads TGTGCCAGCAGCGTAGCAGGGGTCCCCACCTACAATGAGCAGTTCTTC. Translated: CASSVAGVPTYNEQFF. This sequence joins TRBV9 and TRBJ2-1; TRBD1 might be the D (6 bases). Looked up from germline, CDR1 is SGDLS and CDR2 is YYNGEE. V was pared by 0 bases and J by 2 bases, with 12 bases between. The CDR3 is made up of 16 amino acids.

V gene TRBV4-1 combines with J gene TRBJ2-2, with TRBD2 matching over 10 bases. The J segment lost 7 bases and the V segment lost 1 base, leaving 6 bases of the junction unmatched. This CDR3 has 16 amino acids. CDR1 is MGHRA and CDR2 is YSYEKL in the germline V gene. The CDR3 region has the DNA TGCGCCAGCAGCCAAGTGCTAGCGGGGGTGGTCGGGGAGCTGTTTTTT. Translation gives CASSQVLAGVVGELFF.

This clonotype turned up a few times. At one end the junction does not follow the germline gene, possibly because of a read error. The chain links TRBV4-1 to TRBJ2-3; D is uncertain. This CDR3 is built from 15 residues. The germline CDR1 and CDR2 sequences are MGHRA and YSYEKL. This CDR3 is CASSQRWPTTDTRYF. The CDR3 nucleotides are TGCGCCAGCAGCCAAAGATGGCCTACCACAGATACGCGGTATTTT.

This chain joins TRBV7-6 and TRBJ2-7; 8 nucleotides line up with TRBD1. V shed 4 bases, J shed 2 bases, and the junction held 7 bases outside the gene matches. The CDR3 has 15 amino acids. Germline-derived CDR1 and CDR2 are SGHVS and FNYEAQ. The CDR3 protein is CASSSKQGGAYEQYF. In DNA form, the CDR3 reads TGTGCCAGCAGCTCAAAACAGGGGGGCGCCTACGAGCAGTACTTC.

The rearrangement uses TRBV7-2 and TRBJ2-1; 15 bases agree with TRBD2. CDR1 and CDR2 from the germline V gene are SGHTA and FQGNSA. Trimming at V came to 2 bases and at J to 4 bases, leaving 12 bases not matched to a gene. The CDR3 runs to 20 residues. CDR3 amino acids: CASSLSSRTSGRAGYNEQFF. The DNA of the CDR3 is TGTGCCAGCAGCTTAAGTTCTAGGACTAGCGGGAGGGCGGGGTACAATGAGCAGTTCTTC.

The chain's CDR3 is CASSYGRTTSTDTQYF. Here the CDR3 DNA reads TGTGCCAGCAGCTATGGACGCACTACTAGCACAGATACGCAGTATTTT. The V and J genes are TRBV7-2 and TRBJ2-3; D gene ambiguous. Germline assignment: CDR1 SGHTA and CDR2 FQGNSA. The V gene lost 4 bases and the J gene lost 0 bases, with 14 bases spanning the gap. The CDR3 consists of 16 residues.

This clonotype was observed a handful of times. J is TRBJ1-2 and V is TRBV5-1; D is ambiguous. Trimming pared 7 bases from V and 1 base from J, leaving 11 bases between. Germline V gives CDR1 SGHRS, CDR2 YFSETQ. CDR3 length equals 13 residues. The CDR3 loop is CASRNGVNYGYTF. For the CDR3, the DNA is TGCGCCAGCCGGAATGGGGTTAACTATGGCTACACCTTC.

The sample holds a few counts of this clonotype. The rearrangement joins TRBV4-1 to TRBJ2-3, with D unresolved. The CDR3 is 15 amino acids. Germline-derived CDR1 and CDR2 are MGHRA and YSYEKL. V lost 1 base and J 8 bases, leaving 16 bases between the germline ends. CDR3 sequence reads: CASSQVGQLTSTQYF. CDR3 nucleotide sequence: TGCGCCAGCAGCCAAGTTGGGCAGCTCACAAGTACGCAGTATTTT.

The chain has TRBV9 and TRBJ2-7; 7 positions agree with TRBD1. CDR1 SGDLS and CDR2 YYNGEE come from the germline V gene. Trimming at V came to 1 base and at J to 2 bases, leaving 6 bases not matched to a gene. The CDR3 contains 15 residues. CDR3 nucleotide sequence: TGTGCCAGCAGCGTAACAGGGACAGTCCCCTACGAGCAGTACTTC. Translated: CASSVTGTVPYEQYF.

This clonotype has only a few counts. The V and J genes are TRBV7-9 and TRBJ2-5; TRBD1 matches 7 bases. There are 17 residues in the CDR3. V trimming: 7 bases; J trimming: 1 base; junction bases outside the gene matches: 15. CDR1 is SEHNR, CDR2 FQNEAQ, per germline (reference sequence). The CDR3 sequence is CASTHGGDRELQETQYF. CDR3 DNA: TGTGCCAGCACCCATGGGGGAGACAGGGAACTCCAAGAGACCCAGTACTTC.

In DNA, the CDR3 is TGCAGTGCTAACCCAGATGGGACCAGCTCCTACGAGCAGTACTTC. It translates to CSANPDGTSSYEQYF. The chain is built from TRBV20-1 and TRBJ2-7; D tentatively fits TRBD1 or TRBD2 (5 bases each). V was cut by 4 bases and J by 0 bases, with 16 bases left in between. The CDR3 totals 15 residues. Looked up from germline, CDR1 is DFQATT and CDR2 is SNEGSKA (reference sequence).

The J gene is TRBJ2-7, the V gene TRBV29-1; D unresolved. This CDR3 is built from 13 residues. In germline, CDR1 is SQVTM, CDR2 ANQGSEA. Trimming took 4 bases from V and 6 from J, leaving 16 bases between them. The CDR3 is CSVAESPGSEQYF. DNA for the CDR3: TGCAGCGTTGCGGAGTCACCAGGAAGCGAGCAGTACTTC.

This chain links TRBV2 with TRBJ2-1, with TRBD2 matching over 9 bases. This CDR3 comprises 11 residues. Germline V gene lookup returns CDR1 SNHLY and CDR2 FYNNEI. J gave up 15 bases and V 4 bases, and 4 bases lay outside the gene matches. CDR3 coding DNA: TGTGCCAGCAGTGTTAGCGGGAGTGCGTTCTTC. The encoded protein is CASSVSGSAFF. Filled out from reference TRBV2 and TRBJ2-1, the complete variable domain reads EPEVTQTPSHQVTQMGQEVILRCVPISNHLYFYWYRQILGQKVEFLVSFYNNEISEKSEIFDDQFSVERPDGSNFTLKIRSTKLEDSAMYFCASSVSGSAFFGPGTRLTVL.

This clonotype was detected a few times. This sequence joins TRBV15 and TRBJ2-1, with 7 bases that match TRBD1. This CDR3 region has 13 residues. Germline V gene data show CDR1 as LNHNV and CDR2 as YYDKDF (reference sequence). Losses at the gene ends were 6 bases for V and 8 bases for J; bases not matched to a gene: 7. CDR3 nucleotide sequence: TGTGCCACCAGATCGGACAGGTGGGATGAGCAGTTCTTC. Translation gives CATRSDRWDEQFF.

This clonotype came up a few times. The chain joins TRBV2 to TRBJ2-1; D gene uncertain. The germline CDR1 and CDR2 sequences are SNHLY and FYNNEI. The length of the CDR3 is 12 residues. V gave up 2 bases and J gave up 8 bases, with 7 bases separating them. The CDR3 DNA is TGTGCCAGCAGTGAAACACGCCATGAGCAGTTCTTC. Its protein is CASSETRHEQFF.

This clonotype showed up many times. V gene TRBV12-3 or TRBV12-4 combines with J gene TRBJ2-7; either TRBD1 or TRBD2 may supply D (5 bases each). V lost 6 bases to trimming and J lost 2 bases, with 11 bases between them. The CDR3 is 13 residues long. Here the CDR3 DNA reads TGTGCCAGCAGCTGGGACGGAACCTACGAGCAGTACTTC. It specifies CASSWDGTYEQYF.

Ten or more counts support this clonotype. The chain is built from TRBV4-1 and TRBJ2-7; weak D call: TRBD2 (7 bases). This CDR3 region has 18 residues. CDR1 is MGHRA, CDR2 YSYEKL, per germline. Trimming took 3 bases from V and 7 from J, leaving 28 bases between them. This CDR3 reads CASSQGPYLDRGAVEQYF. The CDR3 DNA sequence: TGCGCCAGCAGCCAGGGTCCCTACCTAGATCGGGGGGCAGTAGAGCAGTACTTC.